The present entry profiles one T cell receptor beta chain with its context. These data are taken from a study of blood T cell repertoires in COVID-19. This CDR3 region has 15 residues. From germline, CDR1 is MDHEN and CDR2 SYDVKM. V was trimmed by 1 base and J by 2 bases, leaving 9 bases between them. Measured with immunoSEQ multiplex PCR; TCRdb has only the in-frame clones, and not every one. This table holds approximately 76,000 clones, roughly 85% found once. The sample taken for sequencing was peripheral blood. The origin of this receptor is a man aged 25 to 40 with acute or convalescent COVID-19. The chain couples TRBV28 to TRBJ1-5, with a possible D match to TRBD1 (5 bases). The CDR3 nucleotides are TGTGCCAGCAGTTTATTAGGGGCTGGCAATCAGCCCCAGCATTTT. Translation gives CASSLLGAGNQPQHF.